Shown below are 3 T cell receptor beta chains from a single sample sequenced in a study of blood T cell repertoires in COVID-19. TCRdb's table, derived via immunoSEQ multiplex PCR, lists solely in-frame clones and lacks some. The profile shows 150,000 or so clones, approximately 87% of them singletons. The source material was peripheral blood. The receptors were gathered from a woman in her 70s with COVID-19, enrolled during active disease.

The rearrangement uses TRBV3-1 (or the pseudogene TRBV3-2) and TRBJ2-2, with 8 bases identical to TRBD2. Germline V lookup: CDR1 LGHDT, CDR2 YNNKEL (reference sequence). V was pared by 3 bases and J by 5 bases, with 11 bases of the junction left unmatched. This CDR3 region has 17 residues. Here the CDR3 DNA reads TGTGCCAGCAGCCACCTTGGGACTAGGTCGGGAACCGGGGAGCTGTTTTTT. Amino acids: CASSHLGTRSGTGELFF.

This chain uses TRBV7-3 with TRBJ2-1; a possible D gene is TRBD2 (6 bases). From germline, CDR1 is SGHTA and CDR2 FQGTGA. The CDR3 extends over 14 amino acids. Trimming shortened V by 4 bases and J by 4 bases, and 11 bases separated the two germline ends. CDR3 nucleotide sequence: TGTGCCAGCAGCTCTACCGGGACTTACAATGAGCAGTTCTTC. It specifies CASSSTGTYNEQFF.

The rearrangement uses TRBV7-8 and TRBJ1-5; 8 bases are shared with TRBD1. The CDR3 has 16 residues. V trimming: 1 base; J trimming: 1 base; junction bases outside the gene matches: 3. Looked up from germline, CDR1 is SGHVS and CDR2 is FQNEAQ. The CDR3 here is CASSLDGQGSNQPQHF. DNA of the CDR3: TGTGCCAGCAGCTTAGACGGACAGGGAAGCAATCAGCCCCAGCATTTT. Full variable domain (missing parts from reference TRBV7-8 and TRBJ1-5): GAGVSQSPRYKVAKRGQDVALRCDPISGHVSLFWYQQALGQGPEFLTYFQNEAQLDKSGLPSDRFFAERPEGSVSTLKIQRTQQEDSAVYLCASSLDGQGSNQPQHFGDGTRLSIL.